The sample holds a few counts of the clone carrying this T cell receptor beta chain. This sample was included in a study of cytomegalovirus exposure and HLA in healthy donors. PCR used 60 Vbeta primers and 13 Jbeta primers. The method was immunoSEQ multiplex PCR; TCRdb's version includes in-frame clones alone and lacks a portion of them. Of roughly 100,000 clones listed, roughly an eighth are singletons. Germline lookup yields CDR1 LNHDA and CDR2 SQIVND (reference sequence). With V trimmed by 7 bases and J by 2 bases, 5 bases remained unmatched. The CDR3 covers 14 residues. The source of this sequence is a man in his forties in good health and CMV-seropositive. The rearrangement links TRBV19 to TRBJ2-1; the match to TRBD1 covers 7 bases. Sequenced input: PBMCs. The CDR3 sequence is CASIKGTAYNEQFF. CDR3 coding DNA: TGTGCCAGTATAAAAGGGACAGCCTACAATGAGCAGTTCTTC.